What follows are 29 T cell receptor beta chains derived from one specimen sequenced in a study of cytomegalovirus exposure and HLA in healthy donors. The PCR used 60 Vbeta and 13 Jbeta primers. The assay was immunoSEQ multiplex PCR, and TCRdb's table has in-frame clones only and misses some. This sample yields fewer than 200,000 clones, of which about two thirds are seen a single time; 4% to 5.5% belongs to the top ten. Sample: PBMCs. These receptors all come from a woman under 30 in good health and CMV-seropositive.

The V and J genes are TRBV6-5 and TRBJ1-2; the match to TRBD1 covers 12 bases. Losses at the gene ends were 6 bases for V and 6 bases for J; bases not matched to a gene: 8. The CDR3 is 15 amino acids. Germline loops: CDR1 MNHEY, CDR2 SVGAGI. CDR3 DNA sequence: TGTGCCAGCAGGGAAACCGGGACAGGGGGCAATGGCTACACCTTC. It encodes CASRETGTGGNGYTF.

The rearrangement links TRBV19 to TRBJ1-1; TRBD1 agrees at 8 bases. The CDR3 has 15 residues. The V gene's germline CDR1 is LNHDA and CDR2 SQIVND (reference sequence). V dropped 5 bases and J dropped 3; count of bases not matched to a gene: 8. CDR3 amino acids: CASSWGTGGYTEAFF. As DNA, the CDR3 is TGTGCCAGTAGTTGGGGGACAGGTGGGTACACTGAAGCTTTCTTT.

The chain is built from TRBV7-2 and TRBJ1-2; TRBD1 is a possible D gene (6 bases). V lost 5 bases and J lost 0, with 10 bases in between. The CDR3 extends over 14 amino acids. Germline-derived CDR1 and CDR2 are SGHTA and FQGNSA. The CDR3 DNA sequence: TGTGCCAGCAGCACGGACAGCACTAACTATGGCTACACCTTC. Translated, it gives CASSTDSTNYGYTF.

This sequence joins TRBV29-1 and TRBJ2-7, with TRBD1 matching over 9 bases. With 3 bases clipped from V and 3 bases from J, the junction kept 9 bases outside the gene matches. The germline gives CDR1 SQVTM, CDR2 ANQGSEA. The CDR3 length is 15 residues. The CDR3 nucleotides are TGCAGCGTTGAGGACGATGGGACAGGGATCTACGAGCAGTACTTC. It encodes CSVEDDGTGIYEQYF.

The chain couples TRBV5-6 to TRBJ2-7; 7 nucleotides match TRBD2. The CDR3 has 14 amino acids. CDR1 SGHDT and CDR2 YYEEEE come from the germline V gene. Losses at the gene ends were 3 bases for V and 3 bases for J; bases not matched to a gene: 6. In DNA, the CDR3 is TGTGCCAGCAGCTGGAGGAGGGAGGGCTACGAGCAGTACTTC. It codes for CASSWRREGYEQYF. Looking up the rest from reference TRBV5-6 and TRBJ2-7 gives the full variable domain: DAGVTQSPTHLIKTRGQQVTLRCSPKSGHDTVSWYQQALGQGPQFIFQYYEEEERQRGNFPDRFSGHQFPNYSSELNVNALLLGDSALYLCASSWRREGYEQYFGPGTRLTVT.

The V call is TRBV6-5, the J call TRBJ2-7; 8 bases align to TRBD1. V shed 8 bases, J shed 3 bases, and the junction held 6 bases outside the gene matches. The germline gives CDR1 MNHEY, CDR2 SVGAGI. CDR3 length: 13 residues. The CDR3 is CASSRTGSYEQYF. In DNA form, the CDR3 reads TGTGCCAGCTCCCGGACAGGGAGCTACGAGCAGTACTTC.

The chain couples TRBV28 to TRBJ1-5, with a tentative D call TRBD1 (6 bases). Deletions cut 3 bases from V and 3 bases from J, with 12 bases between. Germline lookup yields CDR1 MDHEN and CDR2 SYDVKM. The CDR3 consists of 15 residues. The CDR3: CASSLGRGFNQPQHF. The CDR3 DNA reads TGTGCCAGCAGTTTGGGGAGGGGGTTCAATCAGCCCCAGCATTTT.

This clone has only a few counts. This chain joins TRBV28 and TRBJ2-1; TRBD2 matches 11 bases. CDR1 is MDHEN and CDR2 is SYDVKM in the germline V gene. V was pared by 3 bases and J by 0 bases, with 7 bases of the junction left unmatched. CDR3 size: 18 residues. CDR3 sequence reads: CASSFPTSGTISYNEQFF. The CDR3 DNA follows: TGTGCCAGCAGTTTCCCGACTAGCGGGACGATCTCCTACAATGAGCAGTTCTTC.

This rearrangement joins TRBV7-2 to TRBJ2-1; D gene unclear. This CDR3 is 15 amino acids long. The V and J ends lost 2 bases and 4 bases respectively, with 12 bases between them. Germline V gene lookup returns CDR1 SGHTA and CDR2 FQGNSA. The DNA of the CDR3 is TGTGCCAGCAGCTTACCCGGTCTAACGTACAATGAGCAGTTCTTC. Translated: CASSLPGLTYNEQFF.

The chain combines TRBV19 with TRBJ2-5; 7 bases line up with TRBD1. There are 14 residues in the CDR3. J lost 8 bases, V lost 3 bases, and 9 bases had no gene match. CDR1 is LNHDA, CDR2 SQIVND, per germline (reference sequence). CDR3 sequence reads: CASSIVNRGETQYF. The CDR3 region has the DNA TGTGCCAGTAGTATCGTCAACAGGGGAGAAACCCAGTACTTC.

The gene calls are TRBV7-9 and TRBJ2-7, with a weak D call TRBD1 (6 bases). The CDR3 length is 15 residues. Germline CDR1 is SEHNR and CDR2 is FQNEAQ (reference sequence). V was shortened by 5 bases and J by 3 bases, with 17 bases between the two germline ends. CDR3 coding DNA: TGTGCCAGCAGCAATACAGGGAACCGTAACTACGAGCAGTACTTC. As protein: CASSNTGNRNYEQYF.

The gene calls are TRBV18 and TRBJ2-5; D not resolved. V lost 3 bases, J lost 5 bases, and 10 bases lay in between. CDR3 length equals 13 residues. CDR1 is KGHSH, CDR2 LQKENI, per germline. The CDR3 loop reads CASSPSAGETQYF. CDR3 bases: TGTGCCAGCTCACCTAGTGCCGGGGAGACCCAGTACTTC.

The CDR3 nucleotides are TGTGCCAGCAGTTTAGGGCTGGGGCTGACGCAAGAGACCCAGTACTTC. The encoded protein is CASSLGLGLTQETQYF. The chain has TRBV28 and TRBJ2-5; maybe TRBD1 (5 bases). V was clipped by 2 bases and J by 2 bases, with 15 bases between them. This CDR3 contains 16 residues. Germline V CDR1 and CDR2: MDHEN, SYDVKM.

In this sample, this clone turned up once. V usage is TRBV7-2 and J usage is TRBJ1-2; D is possibly TRBD1 (6 bases). The CDR3 contains 15 residues. Trimming took 5 bases from V and 7 from J, leaving 20 bases between them. Germline loops: CDR1 SGHTA, CDR2 FQGNSA. The CDR3, as DNA: TGTGCCAGCAGCCCATACAGGGACTATGGTAGTGGCTACACCTTC. Encoded protein: CASSPYRDYGSGYTF. The full variable domain, rest sourced from reference TRBV7-2 and TRBJ1-2, is GAGVSQSPSNKVTEKGKDVELRCDPISGHTALYWYRQSLGQGLEFLIYFQGNSAPDKSGLPSDRFSAERTGGSVSTLTIQRTQQEDSAVYLCASSPYRDYGSGYTFGSGTRLTVV.

The rearrangement links TRBV5-1 to TRBJ1-3; D is perhaps TRBD1 (5 bases). The CDR3 length is 17 residues. Trimming removed 0 bases from V and 3 bases from J, with 16 bases in between. Germline-derived CDR1 and CDR2 are SGHRS and YFSETQ. CDR3 protein: CASSLEGVRAYGNTIYF. CDR3 in DNA: TGCGCCAGCAGCTTGGAAGGGGTCAGGGCGTATGGAAACACCATATATTTT.

The chain has TRBV5-6 and TRBJ1-2; no clear D gene. Trimming shortened V by 6 bases and J by 6 bases, and 12 bases separated the two germline ends. The germline gives CDR1 SGHDT, CDR2 YYEEEE. The CDR3 is 12 amino acids. CDR3 nucleotides: TGTGCCAGCACTCTAACTAGCAATGGCTACACCTTC. This translates into CASTLTSNGYTF.

The chain employs TRBV28 and TRBJ2-7; 7 nucleotides align to TRBD2. V shed 2 bases and J 4 bases; nucleotides not matched to a gene: 11. Germline CDR1 is MDHEN and CDR2 is SYDVKM. This CDR3 has 16 amino acids. The CDR3 DNA reads TGTGCCAGCAGTTTAGGGGGAGCGGGGATAGCGTACGAGCAGTACTTC. The encoded protein is CASSLGGAGIAYEQYF.

The V gene is TRBV27, the J gene TRBJ1-4; D unresolved. V was shortened by 3 bases and J by 8 bases, with 13 bases between the two germline ends. CDR1 is MNHEY and CDR2 is SMNVEV in the germline V gene (reference sequence). This CDR3 is built from 14 residues. Written as DNA, the CDR3 is TGTGCCAGCAGTTTTTTCGGGGAGAACGAAAAACTGTTTTTT. This codes for CASSFFGENEKLFF.

The CDR3 DNA reads TGTGCCAGCAGCGTAAGGACTGGCACAGATACGCAGTATTTT. Encoded protein: CASSVRTGTDTQYF. This chain connects TRBV9 to TRBJ2-3, with D perhaps TRBD2 (5 bases). There are 14 residues in the CDR3. V lost 1 base to trimming and J lost 1 base, with 7 bases between them. Germline lookup yields CDR1 SGDLS and CDR2 YYNGEE.

The rearrangement joins TRBV7-3 to TRBJ2-3; 11 bases match TRBD2. The ends lost 2 bases at V and 5 bases at J; junction bases unmatched: 6. Per the germline V gene, CDR1 is SGHTA and CDR2 is FQGTGA. The CDR3 consists of 16 residues. The DNA for the CDR3 is TGTGCCAGCAGCTTATCCGGACTAGCGGGTGGAGATACGCAGTATTTT. Its protein is CASSLSGLAGGDTQYF.

This clone was recorded at least ten times. In DNA form, the CDR3 reads TGTGCCAGTAGTATCTCGGCCTCAGGAGGGAGAAAAGACAATGAGCAGTTCTTC. This gives the protein CASSISASGGRKDNEQFF. This chain connects TRBV19 to TRBJ2-1, with D perhaps TRBD2 (6 bases). The germline gives CDR1 LNHDA, CDR2 SQIVND (reference sequence). The ends were cut back, 3 bases at V and 5 bases at J, with 23 bases in the middle. The CDR3 spans 18 residues.

The rearrangement links TRBV19 to TRBJ1-2, with 8 bases lining up with TRBD1. V lost 4 bases, J lost 3 bases, and 10 bases stayed unmatched. This CDR3 is 16 amino acids long. Germline V lookup: CDR1 LNHDA, CDR2 SQIVND (reference sequence). The CDR3 loop is CASSKFDRGGDYGYTF. CDR3 in DNA: TGTGCCAGTAGTAAATTCGACAGGGGAGGCGACTATGGCTACACCTTC.

The chain combines TRBV2 with TRBJ2-7; a weak D match, TRBD2 (7 bases). The CDR3 spans 14 residues. Trimming removed 6 bases from V and 7 bases from J, with 19 bases in between. The germline CDR1 and CDR2 sequences are SNHLY and FYNNEI. The CDR3 sequence: CASSSPGEGVEQYF. CDR3 bases: TGTGCCAGCAGCTCCCCGGGGGAGGGGGTTGAGCAGTACTTC.

The V call is TRBV21-1, the J call TRBJ1-5; the D call in the table, TRBD1, was not verified against the DNA. TRBV21-1 is a known pseudogene. This CDR3 comprises 18 residues. CDR3 bases: TGTGCCAACTTAAATTTAGCCGGGACAGGATGGAGCAATCAGCCCCAGCATTTT. It translates to CANLNLAGTGWSNQPQHF.

CDR3 amino acids: CASMTSGRYKQYF. DNA of the CDR3: TGTGCCAGCATGACTAGCGGGAGGTACAAGCAGTACTTC. The rearrangement uses TRBV28 and TRBJ2-7; 13 nucleotides line up with TRBD2. The CDR3 length is 13 residues. CDR1 and CDR2 from the germline V gene are MDHEN and SYDVKM. The V and J ends lost 7 bases and 8 bases, in that order; junction bases with no gene match: 5.

This sequence joins TRBV4-1 and TRBJ2-1; 7 nucleotides align to TRBD2. Trimming cost V 2 bases and J 8 bases; bases outside gene matches: 9. Germline V gene sequence: CDR1 MGHRA, CDR2 YSYEKL. The CDR3 contains 15 residues. This chain's CDR3 is CASSQYSLGGYEQFF. The CDR3 DNA reads as TGCGCCAGCAGCCAATACTCGCTGGGGGGGTATGAGCAGTTCTTC.

The chain links TRBV4-1 to TRBJ2-7, with 7 bases fitting TRBD1. Germline trimming cut 2 bases from V and 6 bases from J; bases unmatched to any gene: 10. Germline values: CDR1 MGHRA, CDR2 YSYEKL. CDR3 length: 15 residues. CDR3 residues: CASSQPTGMFSEQYF. DNA for the CDR3: TGCGCCAGCAGCCAACCGACAGGGATGTTTAGCGAGCAGTACTTC.

The chain uses TRBV2 and TRBJ1-4; 7 nucleotides align to TRBD1. Germline V gives CDR1 SNHLY, CDR2 FYNNEI. The V and J ends lost 10 bases and 0 bases, in that order; junction bases with no gene match: 8. This CDR3 contains 15 residues. The CDR3 DNA reads as TGTGCCACAACAGCAGGGGGACCAACTAATGAAAAACTGTTTTTT. Translation: CATTAGGPTNEKLFF.

This sequence joins TRBV27 and TRBJ2-1, with D tentatively TRBD1 (6 bases). V was trimmed by 5 bases and J by 4 bases, leaving 21 bases between them. The CDR3 extends over 17 amino acids. The germline gives CDR1 MNHEY, CDR2 SMNVEV (reference sequence). The CDR3 DNA follows: TGTGCCAGCAGTCTTATCACTCAGGGCAGGGGATACAATGAGCAGTTCTTC. This translates into CASSLITQGRGYNEQFF.